These 14 T cell receptor beta chains share one sample of origin, sequenced in a study of T cell responses to AZD1222 COVID-19 vaccine. TCRdb's table, derived via immunoSEQ multiplex PCR, lists solely in-frame clones and lacks some. Here the sample table reports about 140,000 clones. The sequenced sample consisted of peripheral blood. The receptors shown here come from an adult in good health.

The rearrangement uses TRBV19 and TRBJ1-4; 7 bases line up with TRBD1. Per the germline V gene, CDR1 is LNHDA and CDR2 is SQIVND (reference sequence). CDR3 size: 14 residues. With 3 bases clipped from V and 5 bases from J, the junction kept 3 bases outside the gene matches. CDR3 loop: CASSMGQLNEKLFF. The CDR3, as DNA: TGTGCCAGTAGTATGGGACAGTTAAATGAAAAACTGTTTTTT.

The gene calls are TRBV6-2 or TRBV6-3 and TRBJ1-5; the match to TRBD1 covers 10 bases. The V and J ends lost 0 bases and 2 bases, in that order; junction bases with no gene match: 1. CDR1 is MNHEY and CDR2 is SVGEGT in the germline V gene. This CDR3 has 16 amino acids. The CDR3 DNA sequence: TGTGCCAGCAGTTACTCCGGACAGGGGGGCAATCAGCCCCAGCATTTT. As protein: CASSYSGQGGNQPQHF.

V gene TRBV28 combines with J gene TRBJ1-2, with D maybe TRBD1 (5 bases). The germline V gene has CDR1 MDHEN and CDR2 SYDVKM. The CDR3 runs to 18 residues. Trimming took off 3 bases at V and 2 bases at J, with 22 bases between the two ends. The CDR3 protein is CASSFVTARQLNNYGYTF. The CDR3 DNA reads as TGTGCCAGCAGTTTCGTCACAGCCAGACAGCTCAACAACTATGGCTACACCTTC.

V usage is TRBV7-9 and J usage is TRBJ1-2; 8 nucleotides align to TRBD1. Germline trimming cut 4 bases from V and 14 bases from J; bases unmatched to any gene: 6. There are 11 residues in the CDR3. CDR1 is SEHNR, CDR2 FQNEAQ, per germline (reference sequence). The CDR3 DNA reads TGTGCCAGCAGCTCCGGACAGGGACTAACCTTC. Translating it yields CASSSGQGLTF.

The V gene is TRBV19, the J gene TRBJ1-4; D remains ambiguous. Germline-derived CDR1 and CDR2 are LNHDA and SQIVND (reference sequence). The CDR3 covers 12 residues. Trimming shortened V by 4 bases and J by 10 bases, and 10 bases separated the two germline ends. CDR3 protein: CASSTDLGKLFF. The DNA of the CDR3 is TGTGCCAGTAGTACGGACCTGGGAAAACTGTTTTTT.

The chain couples TRBV11-3 to TRBJ2-1, with TRBD2 identical over 11 bases. After removal of 4 bases from V and 0 bases from J, the junction contained 14 bases not matched to a gene. The CDR3 contains 20 residues. Germline values: CDR1 SGHNT, CDR2 YENEEA. In DNA form, the CDR3 reads TGTGCCAGCAGCTACTTGACTAGCGGGGCCCTACCCTACTCCTACAATGAGCAGTTCTTC. It specifies CASSYLTSGALPYSYNEQFF.

This chain links TRBV6-6 with TRBJ2-1; TRBD2 aligns across 10 bases. The J segment lost 5 bases and the V segment lost 2 bases, leaving 6 bases of the junction unmatched. CDR3 length: 16 amino acids. The germline CDR1 and CDR2 sequences are MNHNY and SVGAGI (reference sequence). In nucleotides, the CDR3 is TGTGCCAGCAGTTACGGCGGGAGCGGGGGGGACAATGAGCAGTTCTTC. This translates into CASSYGGSGGDNEQFF.

A note on this clone: The sample carries other DNA sequences with the same CDR3. The rearrangement joins TRBV6-6 to TRBJ2-1; 13 bases line up with TRBD2. The CDR3 covers 18 residues. The germline gives CDR1 MNHNY, CDR2 SVGAGI (reference sequence). V gave up 6 bases and J gave up 0 bases; unmatched junction bases: 8. CDR3 loop: CASRRLAGGLSSYNEQFF. The CDR3 nucleotides are TGTGCCAGCAGGCGACTAGCGGGGGGCTTGAGCTCCTACAATGAGCAGTTCTTC.

About this clone itself: Other nucleotide sequences in the sample specify the same CDR3. The chain is built from TRBV5-1 and TRBJ1-1; D is perhaps TRBD1 (5 bases). This CDR3 comprises 15 residues. V was trimmed by 4 bases and J by 1 base, leaving 14 bases between them. The germline CDR1 and CDR2 sequences are SGHRS and YFSETQ. The CDR3 region has the DNA TGCGCCAGCAGCCCTCTGGACGGACAGAACACTGAAGCTTTCTTT. This codes for CASSPLDGQNTEAFF.

The chain has TRBV7-3 and TRBJ2-1; 7 nucleotides line up with TRBD2. The CDR3 runs 15 residues. Germline V gives CDR1 SGHTA, CDR2 FQGTGA. Unmatched junction bases numbered 9, after V lost 4 bases and J lost 6 bases. The CDR3: CASSSLAAPFNEQFF. CDR3 nucleotide sequence: TGTGCCAGCAGCTCGCTAGCGGCCCCTTTCAATGAGCAGTTCTTC.

The rearrangement links TRBV5-4 to TRBJ2-5; D is possibly TRBD2 (6 bases). Per the germline V gene, CDR1 is SGHNT and CDR2 is YYREEE (reference sequence). The V and J ends lost 0 bases and 2 bases respectively, with 11 bases between them. The CDR3 spans 15 residues. The CDR3 here is CASSLDSGRQETQYF. CDR3 coding DNA: TGTGCCAGCAGCTTGGATAGCGGCCGTCAAGAGACCCAGTACTTC.

The chain links TRBV27 to TRBJ2-5, with TRBD2 identical over 12 bases. Germline V CDR1 and CDR2: MNHEY, SMNVEV (reference sequence). V gave up 2 bases and J gave up 5 bases; unmatched junction bases: 3. This CDR3 has 15 amino acids. The CDR3 bases are TGTGCCAGCAGTTTAGGGCTAGCGGGGGGGGAGACCCAGTACTTC. It codes for CASSLGLAGGETQYF.

The chain uses TRBV30 and TRBJ1-5; D not resolved. The germline V and J ends were trimmed by 3 bases and 2 bases, with 8 bases remaining between them. Germline CDR1 and CDR2: GTSNPN and SVGIG (reference sequence). The length of the CDR3 is 13 residues. The CDR3 region is CAWSPSGNQPQHF. DNA of the CDR3: TGTGCCTGGAGCCCCAGCGGCAATCAGCCCCAGCATTTT. The variable domain in full, completed from reference TRBV30 and TRBJ1-5, reads SQTIHQWPATLVQPVGSPLSLECTVEGTSNPNLYWYRQAAGRGLQLLFYSVGIGQISSEVPQNLSASRPQDRQFILSSKKLLLSDSGFYLCAWSPSGNQPQHFGDGTRLSIL.

J is TRBJ1-5 and V is TRBV7-2, with unresolved D. CDR3 length equals 16 residues. From germline, CDR1 is SGHTA and CDR2 FQGNSA. V was cut by 5 bases and J by 4 bases, with 18 bases left in between. CDR3: CASSPRASMRNQPQHF. The CDR3 coding sequence is TGTGCCAGCAGCCCCCGGGCCTCAATGCGGAATCAGCCCCAGCATTTT.